The next 26 T cell receptor beta chains were all read from a single sample in a study of blood T cells in healthy people across ages. For the second PCR, which ran for roughly 6 to 11 cycles, a sample-barcoded 5' primer and a J-beta primer mix were used. MiXCR was run by TCRdb on the 5' RACE reads, yielding one entry per CDR3 protein. The sample shows 800,000 to 950,000 distinct CDR3 sequences, 25% to 35% of them seen only once. This sample also appeared in a second study, on T cells of mothers and their children.

The material sequenced was blood. These receptors were collected from a woman aged 40 to 49 in good health.

Many counts were recorded for this clonotype. The chain employs TRBV4-1 and TRBJ2-7; D may be TRBD1 (6 bases). This CDR3 comprises 17 residues. CDR1 is MGHRA and CDR2 is YSYEKL in the germline V gene. The germline V and J ends were trimmed by 1 base and 0 bases, with 16 bases remaining between them. Written as DNA, the CDR3 is TGCGCCAGCAGCCAAGCTCCGGACAGAGGGAGCTCCTACGAGCAGTACTTC. Its translation is CASSQAPDRGSSYEQYF.

Regarding this clonotype: One junction end disagrees with the germline gene, perhaps due to a read error. The rearrangement links TRBV7-8 to TRBJ2-3, with 7 positions matching TRBD1. The length of the CDR3 is 15 residues. The germline gives CDR1 SGHVS, CDR2 FQNEAQ. The CDR3 loop is CASRSWDSSTGTQYF. Here the CDR3 DNA reads TGTGCCAGCAGGTCGTGGGACAGTAGCACAGGTACGCAGTATTTT.

This clonotype was seen only a few times. The chain carries TRBV20-1 and TRBJ1-4; 7 nucleotides match TRBD1. The length of the CDR3 is 14 residues. Germline V gene lookup returns CDR1 DFQATT and CDR2 SNEGSKA (reference sequence). V trimming: 4 bases; J trimming: 5 bases; junction bases outside the gene matches: 7. The CDR3 DNA is TGCAGTGCTACAGGGGGTATGCCCAATGAAAAACTGTTTTTT. Its translation is CSATGGMPNEKLFF.

Details on this clonotype: Germline is not matched at one junction end, which may reflect a read error. The chain employs TRBV7-2 and TRBJ1-1, with unresolved D. CDR1 is SGHTA, CDR2 FQGNSA, per germline. CDR3 size: 13 residues. CDR3 in DNA: TGTGCCAACAGCTTTCCTTATAACACTGAAGCTTTCTTT. Amino acids: CANSFPYNTEAFF.

This chain connects TRBV11-2 to TRBJ2-7; perhaps TRBD1 as D (5 bases). Germline V gene lookup returns CDR1 SGHAT and CDR2 FQNNGV. The CDR3 loop spans 15 amino acids. Between the trimmed V and J ends, which lost 5 bases and 2 bases, there was a span of 16 bases. In nucleotides, the CDR3 is TGTGCCAGCAGCGTTGGGGCGGCCGCCCCCTACGAGCAGTACTTC. Translating gives CASSVGAAAPYEQYF.

V usage is TRBV28 and J usage is TRBJ2-1, with a possible D match to TRBD2 (6 bases). This CDR3 comprises 16 residues. Trimming removed 3 bases at V and 8 bases at J, with 20 bases between. Per the germline V gene, CDR1 is MDHEN and CDR2 is SYDVKM. DNA for the CDR3: TGTGCCAGCAGTTTCACCCCGGGACTCCCCTCCTATGAGCAGTTCTTC. Protein sequence: CASSFTPGLPSYEQFF.

This clonotype has ten or more counts. CDR3 residues: CASSLGGDRNYEQYF. The CDR3 DNA sequence: TGTGCCAGCAGCTTAGGCGGGGACAGAAACTACGAGCAGTACTTC. The chain uses TRBV7-2 and TRBJ2-7; D is perhaps TRBD1 (7 bases). The CDR3 is made up of 15 amino acids. Per germline, CDR1 SGHTA and CDR2 FQGNSA. Trimming shortened V by 1 base and J by 3 bases, and 13 bases separated the two germline ends.

V gene TRBV12-3 or TRBV12-4 combines with J gene TRBJ2-5; TRBD2 might be the D (5 bases). The CDR3 consists of 13 residues. V was pared by 8 bases and J by 3 bases, with 13 bases between. CDR3: CASSPGAEETQYF. The CDR3 nucleotides are TGTGCCAGCTCCCCAGGAGCGGAAGAGACCCAGTACTTC.

This clonotype was counted many times. CDR3 protein: CASSPDQETQYF. The CDR3 nucleotides read TGCGCCAGCAGCCCCGACCAAGAGACCCAGTACTTC. The rearrangement uses TRBV5-1 and TRBJ2-5; D ambiguous. This CDR3 is built from 12 residues. The V end lost 4 bases, the J end lost 0 bases, and 4 bases lay between the germline ends. Germline V gene data show CDR1 as SGHRS and CDR2 as YFSETQ.

This clonotype was seen repeatedly, ten times or more. The gene calls are TRBV25-1 and TRBJ2-1, with D hard to call. Looked up from germline, CDR1 is MGHDK and CDR2 is SYGVNS. The V gene lost 4 bases and the J gene lost 7 bases, with 2 bases spanning the gap. CDR3 size: 10 residues. CDR3 amino acids: CASSANEQFF. The CDR3 nucleotides are TGTGCCAGCAGTGCAAATGAGCAGTTCTTC.

This clonotype was counted only a few times. One base away lies a much larger clone, so this may be a sequencing read error. The V and J genes are TRBV15 and TRBJ1-2; D remains unclear. V was shortened by 6 bases and J by 7 bases, with 12 bases between the two germline ends. The CDR3 sequence is 12 residues long. The germline V gene has CDR1 LNHNV and CDR2 YYDKDF (reference sequence). CDR3 bases: TGTGCCACCAGTTCAGAGGGCGGTGGCTACACCTTC. Amino acids: CATSSEGGGYTF.

This sequence joins TRBV15 and TRBJ2-1, with 7 bases aligning to TRBD1. Germline V gives CDR1 LNHNV, CDR2 YYDKDF (reference sequence). V trimming: 6 bases; J trimming: 10 bases; junction bases outside the gene matches: 15. This CDR3 contains 15 residues. The CDR3 protein is CATSDGGTVAYEQFF. The CDR3 DNA reads as TGTGCCACCAGTGACGGTGGGACAGTCGCCTACGAGCAGTTCTTC.

This chain uses TRBV20-1 with TRBJ1-5; 9 nucleotides match TRBD1. Germline CDR1 is DFQATT and CDR2 is SNEGSKA (reference sequence). This CDR3 is 15 amino acids long. V gave up 1 base and J gave up 7 bases; unmatched junction bases: 8. CDR3 residues: CSARVYRGPGQPQHF. The CDR3 region has the DNA TGCAGTGCTAGAGTTTACAGGGGGCCAGGACAGCCCCAGCATTTT.

This clonotype appeared a single time. The chain recombines TRBV27 with TRBJ1-4; no definite D call. The CDR3 spans 13 residues. With 6 bases removed from V and 9 bases from J, the gap between germline ends came to 14 bases. Looked up from germline, CDR1 is MNHEY and CDR2 is SMNVEV (reference sequence). The CDR3 spells CASRPPGTKKLFF. In nucleotides, the CDR3 is TGTGCCAGCAGACCCCCTGGTACGAAAAAACTGTTTTTT.

As concerns this clonotype: A much larger clone is a single base away; this may be a read error. The J gene is TRBJ2-4, the V gene TRBV9; either TRBD1 or TRBD2 may supply D (5 bases each). The CDR3 loop spans 13 amino acids. The germline gives CDR1 SGDLS, CDR2 YYNGEE. V dropped 0 bases and J dropped 13 bases, with 14 bases sitting between them. This CDR3 reads CASSVDRGNEQYF. The CDR3 DNA follows: TGTGCCAGCAGCGTAGATCGGGGCAATGAGCAGTACTTC.

The rearrangement uses TRBV9 and TRBJ1-2; 7 positions agree with TRBD1. The CDR3 loop spans 14 amino acids. CDR1 SGDLS and CDR2 YYNGEE come from the germline V gene. The junction had 10 bases not matched to a gene; V was cut back by 5 bases and J by 6 bases. The CDR3 DNA follows: TGTGCCAGCAGACATACCGACAGGGATGATGGCTACACCTTC. Amino acid sequence: CASRHTDRDDGYTF.

J is TRBJ2-5 and V is TRBV5-1; 9 bases are shared with TRBD2. J was trimmed by 1 base and V by 0 bases; bases with no gene match: 7. The CDR3 is 17 residues long. The germline CDR1 and CDR2 sequences are SGHRS and YFSETQ. CDR3 in DNA: TGCGCCAGCAGCTTGGCACCACGGACTAGCGCCCAAGAGACCCAGTACTTC. This codes for CASSLAPRTSAQETQYF.

This clonotype was found a few times. The rearrangement uses TRBV4-3 and TRBJ2-7; 9 nucleotides match TRBD1. CDR3 length: 14 amino acids. CDR1 is LGHNA, CDR2 YSLEER, per germline. J lost 5 bases, V lost 4 bases, and 6 bases had no gene match. CDR3 in DNA: TGCGCCAGCAGCCCGCAGGGACAGGGTAACGAGCAGTACTTC. It yields the protein CASSPQGQGNEQYF.

The V and J genes are TRBV29-1 and TRBJ2-7; D might be TRBD1 (6 bases). There are 16 residues in the CDR3. Looked up from germline, CDR1 is SQVTM and CDR2 is ANQGSEA. Between the trimmed V and J ends, which lost 3 bases and 0 bases, there was a span of 18 bases. The CDR3 DNA reads TGCAGCGTTGACCCTGGGGCCGGGACATACTCCTACGAGCAGTACTTC. It codes for CSVDPGAGTYSYEQYF.

The table lists this clonotype with many counts. The J gene is TRBJ2-5, the V gene TRBV11-2; TRBD1 is a possible D gene (6 bases). The CDR3 contains 16 residues. V lost 1 base and J lost 5, with 17 bases in between. The germline V gene encodes CDR1 SGHAT and CDR2 FQNNGV. DNA for the CDR3: TGTGCCAGCAGCTTAGCGAGGGACATAGGCGGGGAGACCCAGTACTTC. Residues: CASSLARDIGGETQYF.

This clonotype was seen a few times. This chain uses TRBV5-1 with TRBJ1-3; 7 bases are shared with TRBD1. Germline CDR1 is SGHRS and CDR2 is YFSETQ. The CDR3 is 14 residues long. V lost 3 bases to trimming and J lost 2 bases; unmatched junction nucleotides: 2. CDR3 sequence: CASSSGTAGNTIYF. The CDR3 DNA reads as TGCGCCAGCAGCTCAGGGACAGCTGGAAACACCATATATTTT.

The sample holds a few counts of this clonotype. This chain connects TRBV12-3 or TRBV12-4 to TRBJ1-2; D not certain. This CDR3 is 16 amino acids long. V gave up 2 bases and J gave up 7 bases, with 20 bases separating them. CDR3 nucleotides: TGTGCCAGCAGTTTATCGCCCAGCGTCCTCGATGGTGGCTACACCTTC. Protein product: CASSLSPSVLDGGYTF.

The chain carries TRBV7-9 and TRBJ1-2, with 7 bases aligning to TRBD1. The CDR3 runs to 15 residues. The V gene's germline CDR1 is SEHNR and CDR2 FQNEAQ (reference sequence). V gave up 0 bases and J gave up 2 bases; unmatched junction bases: 3. CDR3 DNA: TGTGCCAGCAGCTTAGCGGACAGGTTAAACTATGGCTACACCTTC. It translates to CASSLADRLNYGYTF.

The chain recombines TRBV5-1 with TRBJ2-4, with D uncertain. TRBJ2-7 matches the DNA end more closely, so the J call is doubtful. Germline V lookup: CDR1 SGHRS, CDR2 YFSETQ. CDR3 length: 15 residues. The chain's CDR3 is CASSLAGEPSGEQYF. The DNA of the CDR3 is TGCGCCAGCAGCTTGGCTGGAGAACCCTCCGGCGAGCAGTACTTC.

The chain carries TRBV4-1 and TRBJ2-7; D is unresolved. The CDR3 is 14 residues long. V was cut by 4 bases and J by 4 bases, with 14 bases left in between. The V gene's germline CDR1 is MGHRA and CDR2 YSYEKL. The CDR3 loop reads CASSPRIRTYEQYF. The CDR3 region has the DNA TGCGCCAGCAGCCCCAGGATTCGTACGTACGAGCAGTACTTC.

This clonotype has only a few counts. This chain uses TRBV14 with TRBJ1-2; no clear D gene. The CDR3 runs to 13 residues. The germline V gene encodes CDR1 SGHDN and CDR2 FVKESK. Trimming removed 1 base from V and 6 bases from J, with 9 bases in between. The CDR3 DNA sequence: TGTGCCAGCAGCCAAGGTAGAGGGAATGGCTACACCTTC. Its translation is CASSQGRGNGYTF.